The rows below give T cell receptor beta chains drawn from one sample of a study of cytomegalovirus exposure and HLA in healthy donors. The method was immunoSEQ multiplex PCR; TCRdb's version includes in-frame clones alone and lacks a portion of them. Found here are 150,000 to 200,000 clones, more than 75% of them singletons; the top ten hold 6% to 8%. Input material: PBMCs. The receptor set was obtained from a woman aged 50 to 65 in good health and CMV-seropositive. Each CDR3 is given without its conserved first and last residue.

j_gene	v_gene	CDR3aa
TRBJ2-7	TRBV19	ASSTSGRYEQY
TRBJ2-7	TRBV5-1	ASSPGTSTYEQY
TRBJ2-3	TRBV10-3	AITQTSGSRYTQY
TRBJ1-6	TRBV6-5	ASSSEDSYNSPLH
TRBJ2-1	TRBV2	ASSETSVYNEQF
TRBJ2-5	TRBV18	ASSAGTKETQY
TRBJ1-5	TRBV19	ASNTDSRGNQPQH
TRBJ2-7	TRBV5-4	ASSLGLSTPYEQY
TRBJ1-6	TRBV2	ASSRRLGSPLH
TRBJ2-5	TRBV10-3	AVSRLAGQETQY
TRBJ2-5	TRBV29-1	SVGGFFGQVGAGDQY
TRBJ1-5	TRBV2	ASSEQGGNQPQH
TRBJ2-5	TRBV7-8	ASSLGPFRGAQETQY
TRBJ2-2	TRBV7-2	ASSLVQGGTGELF
TRBJ1-5	TRBV2	ASRGSVQPQH
TRBJ1-2	TRBV18	ASSPDGQANYGYT
TRBJ2-5	TRBV6-1	ASSGQKETQY
TRBJ2-5	TRBV15	ATSRDQPRGETQY
TRBJ2-7	TRBV18	ASSPFGGYEQY
TRBJ1-5	TRBV6-4	ASSDSSRDREGNQPQH
TRBJ2-7	TRBV7-2	ASSPPPGQTYEQY
TRBJ2-1	TRBV2	ASRRGSYNEQF
TRBJ1-1	TRBV19	ATRLNTEAF
TRBJ1-2	TRBV14	ASSPGHNYGYT
TRBJ2-3	TRBV10-1	ASSPARDTQY
TRBJ2-3	TRBV7-2	ASSWTSSTDTQY
TRBJ2-3	TRBV29-1	SVAQWDTQY
TRBJ2-1	TRBV4-2	ASSYGTSGGNEQF
TRBJ2-7	TRBV28	ASQGDRAWAQY
TRBJ1-2	TRBV14	ASSRQGASGYT
TRBJ2-7	TRBV15	ATSRNTGTGGYEQY
TRBJ1-1	TRBV2	ASSEGVLNTEAF
TRBJ2-4	TRBV19	ATASTGVGNIQY